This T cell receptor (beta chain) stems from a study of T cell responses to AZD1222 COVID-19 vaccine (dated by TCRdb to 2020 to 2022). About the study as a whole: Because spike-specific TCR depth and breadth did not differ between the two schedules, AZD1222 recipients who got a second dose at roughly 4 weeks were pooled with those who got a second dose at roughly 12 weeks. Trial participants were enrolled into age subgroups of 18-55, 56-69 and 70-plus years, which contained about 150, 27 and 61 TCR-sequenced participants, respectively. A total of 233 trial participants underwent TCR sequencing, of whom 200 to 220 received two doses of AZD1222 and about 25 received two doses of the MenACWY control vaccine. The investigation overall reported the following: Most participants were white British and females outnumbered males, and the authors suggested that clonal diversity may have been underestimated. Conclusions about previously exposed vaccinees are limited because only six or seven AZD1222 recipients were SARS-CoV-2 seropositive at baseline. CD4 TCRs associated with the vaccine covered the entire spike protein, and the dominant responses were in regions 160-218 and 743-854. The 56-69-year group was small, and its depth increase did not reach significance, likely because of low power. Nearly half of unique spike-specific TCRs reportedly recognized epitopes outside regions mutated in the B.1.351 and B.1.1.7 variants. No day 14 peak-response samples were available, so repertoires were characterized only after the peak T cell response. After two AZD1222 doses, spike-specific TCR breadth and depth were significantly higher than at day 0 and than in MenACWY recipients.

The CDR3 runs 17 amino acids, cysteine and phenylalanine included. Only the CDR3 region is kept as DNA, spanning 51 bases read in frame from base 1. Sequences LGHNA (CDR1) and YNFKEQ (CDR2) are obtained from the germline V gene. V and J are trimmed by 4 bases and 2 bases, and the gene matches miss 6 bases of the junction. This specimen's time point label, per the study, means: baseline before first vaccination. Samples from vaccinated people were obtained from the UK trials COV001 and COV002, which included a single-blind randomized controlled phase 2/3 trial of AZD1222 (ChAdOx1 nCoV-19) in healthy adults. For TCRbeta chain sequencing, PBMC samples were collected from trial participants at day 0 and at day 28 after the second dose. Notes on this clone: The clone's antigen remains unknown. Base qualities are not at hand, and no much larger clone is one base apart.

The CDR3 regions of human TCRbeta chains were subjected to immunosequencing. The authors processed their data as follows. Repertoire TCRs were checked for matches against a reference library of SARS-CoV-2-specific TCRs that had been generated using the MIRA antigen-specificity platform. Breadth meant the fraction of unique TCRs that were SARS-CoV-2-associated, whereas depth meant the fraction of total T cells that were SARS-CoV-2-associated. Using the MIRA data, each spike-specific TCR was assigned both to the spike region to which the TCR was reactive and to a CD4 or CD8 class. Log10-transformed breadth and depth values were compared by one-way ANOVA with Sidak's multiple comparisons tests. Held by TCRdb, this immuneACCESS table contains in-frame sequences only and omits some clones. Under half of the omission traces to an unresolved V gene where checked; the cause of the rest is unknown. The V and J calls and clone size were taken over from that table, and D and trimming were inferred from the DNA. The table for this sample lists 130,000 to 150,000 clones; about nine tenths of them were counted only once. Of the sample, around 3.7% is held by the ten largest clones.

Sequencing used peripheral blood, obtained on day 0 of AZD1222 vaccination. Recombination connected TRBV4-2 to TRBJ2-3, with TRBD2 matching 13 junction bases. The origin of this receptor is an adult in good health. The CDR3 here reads CASSPYGTSGDTDTQYF. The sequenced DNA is TGTGCCAGCAGCCCCTACGGGACTAGCGGGGACACAGATACGCAGTATTTT.